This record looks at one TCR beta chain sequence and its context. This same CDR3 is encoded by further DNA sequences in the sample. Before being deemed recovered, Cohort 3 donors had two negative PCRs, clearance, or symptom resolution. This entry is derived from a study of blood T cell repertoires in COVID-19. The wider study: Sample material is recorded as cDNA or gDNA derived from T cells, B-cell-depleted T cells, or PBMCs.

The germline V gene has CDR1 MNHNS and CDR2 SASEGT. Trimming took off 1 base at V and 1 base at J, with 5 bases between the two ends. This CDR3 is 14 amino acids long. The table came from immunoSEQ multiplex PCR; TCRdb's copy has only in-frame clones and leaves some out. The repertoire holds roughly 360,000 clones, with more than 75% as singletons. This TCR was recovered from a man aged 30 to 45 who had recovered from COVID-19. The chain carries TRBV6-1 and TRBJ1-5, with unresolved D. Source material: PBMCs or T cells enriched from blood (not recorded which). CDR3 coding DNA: TGTGCCAGCAGTGAAGGAGGGAGCAATCAGCCCCAGCATTTT. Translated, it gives CASSEGGSNQPQHF.